This T cell receptor beta chain stems from a study of blood T cell repertoires in COVID-19 (dated by TCRdb to the early 2020s). With regard to the full study: Samples from collaborators originated in the United States, Italy and Spain and spanned both the acute and convalescent phases of COVID-19. The material from the prospective study consisted of cDNA or gDNA derived from T cells, B-cell-depleted T cells, or PBMCs. The dataset comprised deeply sampled blood TCRbeta repertoires from subjects exposed to, actively infected with, or recovered from COVID-19. The repertoires were made available in a free public database intended to serve as a resource for research on the immune response to SARS-CoV-2. Samples were obtained from the ongoing ImmuneRACE study (first 160 participants) and from some 1,200 subjects provided by 6 global collaborators. Nearly every sample came with metadata listing a de-identified subject ID, COVID-19 status, age in years and sex. Where HLA class I and class II types were available, the types were taken from metadata supplied by the sample provider, not from assay-based typing. The investigation overall reported the following: The quantity of clinical and demographic metadata differed by source and by participant and was supplied without curation.

Including cysteine and phenylalanine, the CDR3 has 15 amino acids. Only the CDR3 part of the read is kept: 45 bases, read in frame from the first base. For this chain, trimming is 2 bases at the V end and 7 bases at the J end, and the number of junction bases without a gene match is 11. CDR1 GTSNPN and CDR2 SVGIG are derived from the germline V gene (reference sequence). Details on this clone: Its antigen remains unidentified. Base quality data are lacking; no much larger clone is found one base away.

In Seattle, one collaborating source enrolled patients while the infection was active and tracked those patients longitudinally over the course of disease. Each collaborating institution followed its own protocols to collect whole blood in K2EDTA tubes. For TCRbeta analysis, collaborators shipped samples as frozen whole blood, isolated PBMCs, or DNA extracted from either of those sample types. TCRbeta CDR3 regions were amplified from genomic DNA using the immunoSEQ Assay, a bias-controlled multiplex PCR. In the source study's methods: Nucleated cell counts per sample were estimated from amplification of reference gene primers within the assay. Sequence reads were collapsed and filtered to measure the absolute abundance of every unique TCRbeta CDR3 rearrangement. Productive Simpson clonality was computed per sample as the square root of Simpson's diversity index over productive rearrangements. The table was pulled from immuneACCESS by TCRdb, which kept in-frame rearrangements only. Such tables lose some clones; where checked, under half of the loss comes from unresolved V genes, and the rest has no known cause. The V and J calls and clone size were taken over from that table, and D and trimming were inferred from the DNA. The sample includes 390,000 or so clones, with about 89% observed a single time. The top ten clones comprise under 11% of the sample.

Source material: peripheral blood. The V and J segments used are TRBV30 and TRBJ2-1; the junction holds 7 bases that match TRBD2. This receptor was taken from a woman in her 30s with COVID-19, enrolled during active disease. The nucleotides read TGTGCCTGGAGTTCGGGTAGCGGGCGGGGGAATGAGCAGTTCTTC. Translation gives CAWSSGSGRGNEQFF.